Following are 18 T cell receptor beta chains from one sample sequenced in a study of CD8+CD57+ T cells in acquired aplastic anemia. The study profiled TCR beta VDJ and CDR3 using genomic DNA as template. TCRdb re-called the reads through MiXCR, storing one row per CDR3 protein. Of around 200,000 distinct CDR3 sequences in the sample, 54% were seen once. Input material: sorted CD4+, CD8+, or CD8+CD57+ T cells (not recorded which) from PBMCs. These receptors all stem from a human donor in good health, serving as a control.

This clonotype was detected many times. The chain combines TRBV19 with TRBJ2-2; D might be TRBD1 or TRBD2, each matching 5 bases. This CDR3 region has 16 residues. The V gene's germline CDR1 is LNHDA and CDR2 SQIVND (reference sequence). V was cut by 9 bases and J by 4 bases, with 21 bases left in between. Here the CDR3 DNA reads TGTGCCAGCACGATTAACCGGGACCAACCCACCGGGGAGCTGTTTTTT. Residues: CASTINRDQPTGELFF. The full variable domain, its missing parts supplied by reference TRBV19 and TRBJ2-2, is DGGITQSPKYLFRKEGQNVTLSCEQNLNHDAMYWYRQDPGQGLRLIYYSQIVNDFQKGDIAEGYSVSREKKESFPLTVTSAQKNPTAFYLCASTINRDQPTGELFFGEGSRLTVL.

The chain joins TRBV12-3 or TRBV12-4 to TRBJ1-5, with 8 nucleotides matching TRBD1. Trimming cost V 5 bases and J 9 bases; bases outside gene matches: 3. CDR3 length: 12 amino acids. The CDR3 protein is CASSLGQGPQHF. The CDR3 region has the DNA TGTGCCAGCAGTCTAGGACAGGGGCCCCAGCATTTT.

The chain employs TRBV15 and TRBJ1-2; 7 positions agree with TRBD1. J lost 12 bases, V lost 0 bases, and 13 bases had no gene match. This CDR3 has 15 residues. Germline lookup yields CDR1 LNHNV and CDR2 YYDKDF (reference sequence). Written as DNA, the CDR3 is TGTGCCACCAGCAGAGATAGGGCAAAACAGGGGTCCAACACCTTC. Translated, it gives CATSRDRAKQGSNTF.

The DNA of the CDR3 is TGTGCCACCAGCAGACTGGGTACAGGGTCTTCTGCTAGGACTAATGAAAAACTGTTTTTT. This gives the protein CATSRLGTGSSARTNEKLFF. The V and J genes are TRBV15 and TRBJ1-4; D possibly corresponds to TRBD1 (6 bases). CDR3 length equals 20 residues. V shed 2 bases and J shed 2 bases, with 24 bases lying between them. CDR1 is LNHNV and CDR2 is YYDKDF in the germline V gene (reference sequence).

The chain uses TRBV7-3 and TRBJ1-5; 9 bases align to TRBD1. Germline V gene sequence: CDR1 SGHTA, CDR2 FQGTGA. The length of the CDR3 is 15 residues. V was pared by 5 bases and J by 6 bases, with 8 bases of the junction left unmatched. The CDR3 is CASSPAGTGIQPQHF. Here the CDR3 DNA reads TGTGCCAGCAGCCCGGCCGGGACAGGGATTCAGCCCCAGCATTTT.

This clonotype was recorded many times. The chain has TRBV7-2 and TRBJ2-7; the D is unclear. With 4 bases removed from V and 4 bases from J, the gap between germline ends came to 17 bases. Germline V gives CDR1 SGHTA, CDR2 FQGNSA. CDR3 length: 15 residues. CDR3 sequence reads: CASSSAWSDLYEQYF. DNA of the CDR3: TGTGCCAGCAGCTCCGCCTGGTCAGACCTTTACGAGCAGTACTTC.

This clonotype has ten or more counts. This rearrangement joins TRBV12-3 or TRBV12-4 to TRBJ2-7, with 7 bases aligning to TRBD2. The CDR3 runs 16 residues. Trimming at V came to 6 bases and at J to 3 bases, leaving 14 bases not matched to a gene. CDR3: CASRSSGLAGDYEQYF. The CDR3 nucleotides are TGTGCCAGCAGGAGCTCGGGGTTAGCGGGCGACTACGAGCAGTACTTC.

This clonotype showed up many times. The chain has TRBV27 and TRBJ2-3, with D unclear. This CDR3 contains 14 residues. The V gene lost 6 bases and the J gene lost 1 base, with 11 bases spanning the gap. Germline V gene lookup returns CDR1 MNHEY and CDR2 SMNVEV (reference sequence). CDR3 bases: TGTGCCAGCAGATACAGCTGGGGCACAGATACGCAGTATTTT. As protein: CASRYSWGTDTQYF.

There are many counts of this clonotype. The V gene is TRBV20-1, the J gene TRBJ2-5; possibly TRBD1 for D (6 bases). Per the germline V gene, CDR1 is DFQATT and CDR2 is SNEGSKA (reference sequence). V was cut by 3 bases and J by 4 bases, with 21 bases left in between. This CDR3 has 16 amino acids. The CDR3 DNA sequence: TGCAGTGCTAGCCCCCCGACAGGTATCATAGGAGAGACCCAGTACTTC. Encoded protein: CSASPPTGIIGETQYF.

Written as DNA, the CDR3 is TGCGCCAGCAGCTCCACCGGGACAGGGGCCACAGATACGCAGTATTTT. Translated: CASSSTGTGATDTQYF. The J gene is TRBJ2-3, the V gene TRBV5-1, with 10 bases fitting TRBD1. V dropped 3 bases and J dropped 2; count of bases not matched to a gene: 6. Looked up from germline, CDR1 is SGHRS and CDR2 is YFSETQ. CDR3 length: 16 residues.

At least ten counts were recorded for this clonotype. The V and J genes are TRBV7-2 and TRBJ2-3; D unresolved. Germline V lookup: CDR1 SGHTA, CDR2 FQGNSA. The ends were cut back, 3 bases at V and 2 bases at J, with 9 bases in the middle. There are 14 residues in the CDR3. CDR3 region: CASSLVKHTDTQYF. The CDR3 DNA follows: TGTGCCAGCAGCTTGGTCAAACACACAGATACGCAGTATTTT.

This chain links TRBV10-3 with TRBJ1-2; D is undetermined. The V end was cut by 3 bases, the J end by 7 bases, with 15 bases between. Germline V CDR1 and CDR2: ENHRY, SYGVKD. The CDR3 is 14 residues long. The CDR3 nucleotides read TGTGCCATCAGTGATCGAATGGAGGGTTCTGGCTACACCTTC. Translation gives CAISDRMEGSGYTF.

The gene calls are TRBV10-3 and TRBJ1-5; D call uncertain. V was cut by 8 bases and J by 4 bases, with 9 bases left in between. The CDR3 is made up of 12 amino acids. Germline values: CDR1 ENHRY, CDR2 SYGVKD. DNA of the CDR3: TGTGCCATCGGTGTCAGGAATCAGCCCCAGCATTTT. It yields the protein CAIGVRNQPQHF.

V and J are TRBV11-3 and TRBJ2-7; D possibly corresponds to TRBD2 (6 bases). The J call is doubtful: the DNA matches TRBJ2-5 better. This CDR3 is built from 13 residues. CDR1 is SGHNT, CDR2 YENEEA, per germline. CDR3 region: CASSSTSLETQYF. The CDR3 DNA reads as TGTGCCAGCAGCTCGACTAGTTTGGAGACCCAGTACTTC.

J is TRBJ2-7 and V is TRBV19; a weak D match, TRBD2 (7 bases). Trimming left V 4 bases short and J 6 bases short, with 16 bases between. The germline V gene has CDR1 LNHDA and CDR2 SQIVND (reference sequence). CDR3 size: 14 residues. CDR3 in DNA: TGTGCCAGTAGTACCCACCTGGGAGGGGGCGAGCAGTACTTC. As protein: CASSTHLGGGEQYF. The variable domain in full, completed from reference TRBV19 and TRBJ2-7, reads DGGITQSPKYLFRKEGQNVTLSCEQNLNHDAMYWYRQDPGQGLRLIYYSQIVNDFQKGDIAEGYSVSREKKESFPLTVTSAQKNPTAFYLCASSTHLGGGEQYFGPGTRLTVT.

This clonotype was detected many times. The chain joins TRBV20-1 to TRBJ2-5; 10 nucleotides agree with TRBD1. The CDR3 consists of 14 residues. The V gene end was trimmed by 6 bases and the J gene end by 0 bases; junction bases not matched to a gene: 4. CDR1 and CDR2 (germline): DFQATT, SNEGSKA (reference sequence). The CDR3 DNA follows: TGCAGTGCGTCGGGACAGGGGAACCAAGAGACCCAGTACTTC. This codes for CSASGQGNQETQYF.

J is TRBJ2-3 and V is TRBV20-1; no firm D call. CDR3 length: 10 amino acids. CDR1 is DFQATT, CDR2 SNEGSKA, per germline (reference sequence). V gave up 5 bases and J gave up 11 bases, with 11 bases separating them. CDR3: CSALALEQYF. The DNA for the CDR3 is TGCAGTGCTTTGGCCCTAGAGCAGTATTTT.

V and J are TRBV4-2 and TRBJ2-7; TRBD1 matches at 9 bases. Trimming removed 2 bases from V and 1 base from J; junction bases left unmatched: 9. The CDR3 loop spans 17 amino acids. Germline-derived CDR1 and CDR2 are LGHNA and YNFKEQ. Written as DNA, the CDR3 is TGTGCCAGCAGCCAATACGCCGGGACAGGGCGATCCTACGAGCAGTACTTC. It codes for CASSQYAGTGRSYEQYF.